This T cell receptor (beta chain) was sequenced during a study of cytomegalovirus exposure and HLA in healthy donors. Findings and caveats of the study: Within the data, a cluster of highly shared sequence variants was likely a sequencing artifact. At a 0.05 false discovery rate, a later analysis found 16,951 TCR beta sequences to be associated with HLA alleles. Cytomegalovirus association was listed for about 160 TCR beta chains.

About this clone: Antigen unknown. Other DNA variants within this sample encode the same CDR3.

The ends lost 6 bases at V and 3 bases at J; junction bases unmatched: 3. This CDR3 is built from 13 residues. Germline V lookup: CDR1 MNHEY, CDR2 SMNVEV (reference sequence). PCR used 60 Vbeta primers and 13 Jbeta primers. TCRdb's table, derived via immunoSEQ multiplex PCR, lists solely in-frame clones and lacks some. Of some 150,000 clones listed, roughly 76% were seen once; the top ten hold approximately 1.5%. Sample: PBMCs. The genes are TRBV27 and TRBJ2-7; the match to TRBD1 covers 9 bases. The TCR was taken from a female donor in good health and CMV-seronegative. Here the CDR3 DNA reads TGTGCCAGCAGGACAGGGGGTAACTACGAGCAGTACTTC. This codes for CASRTGGNYEQYF.